A selection of T cell receptor beta chains follows, all from one sample in a study of shared clonotypes between healthy human individuals. TCRdb's copy holds only in-frame clones and misses some; the assay was immunoSEQ multiplex PCR. The table shows approximately 2.3 million clones, with about 92% occurring only once. The sequenced sample was naive CD4+ T cells from PBMCs. All receptors come from a man between 18 and 35 years old in good health. Some clones in this sample may be carry-over from other donors' samples. Both conserved end residues are part of each CDR3. A D gene is named only where the DNA matches it firmly. Rows give clone size only sometimes, using once, few, many, or a class for an expanded clone.

size	V	J	length	D	DNA	CDR3
-	TRBV11-2	TRBJ2-7	14	TRBD2	TGTGCCAGCAGCTTCACTAGCGGTCCTTACGAGCAGTACTTC	CASSFTSGPYEQYF
once	TRBV18	TRBJ1-2	15	TRBD1	TGTGCCAGCTCACCAGATCAGGGGGTCCTTCTTGGCTACACCTTC	CASSPDQGVLLGYTF
-	TRBV6-1	TRBJ1-5	15	TRBD1	TGTGCCAGCAGTACCGGGACAGGGGATGGTCAGCCCCAGCATTTT	CASSTGTGDGQPQHF
few	TRBV5-1	TRBJ2-5	13	-	TGCGCCAGCAGCTTGGTGGCCCAAGAGACCCAGTACTTC	CASSLVAQETQYF
-	TRBV6-6	TRBJ2-4	16	TRBD2	TGTGCCAGCAGTTCGGGACTAGCGGGATATGAAAACATTCAGTACTTC	CASSSGLAGYENIQYF
once	TRBV28	TRBJ1-2	14	-	TGTGCCAGCACCTCCGAGGGGGGAGGCGGTGGCTACACCTTC	CASTSEGGGGGYTF
-	TRBV7-3	TRBJ2-5	15	-	TGTGCCAGCAGCGCCGCCCCCGGGACGCGAGAGACCCAGTACTTC	CASSAAPGTRETQYF
-	TRBV28	TRBJ1-2	13	-	TGTGCCAGCAGTTTATACGGGGGGTATGGCTACACCTTC	CASSLYGGYGYTF
-	TRBV7-9	TRBJ1-3	16	-	TGTGCCAGCAGCTTTCGGACCCGAGGCTCTGGAAACACCATATATTTT	CASSFRTRGSGNTIYF
once	TRBV28	TRBJ1-5	17	TRBD1	TGTGCCAGCAGCCCTCCCCGGGACAGAGAGGGCAATCAGCCCCAGCATTTT	CASSPPRDREGNQPQHF
-	TRBV5-1	TRBJ2-2	14	TRBD2	TGCGCCAGTTTGGGACTAGCGGGAGCCGGGGAGCTGTTTTTT	CASLGLAGAGELFF
-	TRBV27	TRBJ1-1	13	-	TGTGCCAGCGCGGGACATAAGAACACTGAAGCTTTCTTT	CASAGHKNTEAFF
-	TRBV28	TRBJ2-5	13	-	TGTGCCAGCAGTCCAAACAGGGAAGGGACCCAGTACTTC	CASSPNREGTQYF
-	TRBV28	TRBJ2-1	12	TRBD2	TGTGCCAGCAGTTCCCTAGCGGGAGGCCAGTTCTTC	CASSSLAGGQFF
-	TRBV7-3	TRBJ2-1	15	-	TGTGCCAGCAGCTTAGCAGGGTTACCCTACAATGAGCAGTTCTTC	CASSLAGLPYNEQFF
-	TRBV4-1	TRBJ2-3	15	-	TGCGCCAGCAGCCAAGAACAGGGAGTGGGTAGCTCGCAGTATTTT	CASSQEQGVGSSQYF
-	TRBV4-1	TRBJ1-4	15	-	TGCGCCAGCAGCCGCTTAGGAACAACTAATGAAAAACTGTTTTTT	CASSRLGTTNEKLFF
-	TRBV11-2	TRBJ2-3	16	TRBD2	TGTGCCAGCAGCTTAGTAGCGGGATCTAGCACAGATACGCAGTATTTT	CASSLVAGSSTDTQYF
-	TRBV4-3	TRBJ2-7	16	-	TGCGCCAGCAGCCAAGATACGGGAGCGGGCTCCTACGAGCAGTACTTC	CASSQDTGAGSYEQYF
-	TRBV5-4	TRBJ2-2	17	TRBD2	TGTGCCACCCAGTATAGCGGGAGGGCCAGGAGGGCCGGGGAGCTGTTTTTT	CATQYSGRARRAGELFF
few	TRBV9	TRBJ1-1	14	-	TGTGCCAGCAGCGCCAGGGGAATGAACACTGAAGCTTTCTTT	CASSARGMNTEAFF
-	TRBV2	TRBJ2-3	14	-	TGTGCCAGCAGCCGGGGCCCTGGCACAGATACGCAGTATTTT	CASSRGPGTDTQYF
-	TRBV11-3	TRBJ2-3	16	TRBD1	TGTGCCAGCAGCCCCTCTCTTGGGACAGCCACAGATACGCAGTATTTT	CASSPSLGTATDTQYF
-	TRBV11-3	TRBJ1-3	13	-	TGTGCCAGCAGCCAATCACCGGGGGACACCATATATTTT	CASSQSPGDTIYF
-	TRBV7-8	TRBJ2-7	13	-	TGTGCCAGCAGCCCCCCCCGACAGCTCGAGCAGTACTTC	CASSPPRQLEQYF
-	TRBV30	TRBJ2-1	15	TRBD2	TGTTCGGGAACTCGGCTAGCGGGAGGGCCGCGTGAGCAGTTCTTC	CSGTRLAGGPREQFF
-	TRBV9	TRBJ2-4	15	-	TGTGCCAGCAGCGTAGGACCAGCGGCCAAAAACATTCAGTACTTC	CASSVGPAAKNIQYF
-	TRBV19	TRBJ2-1	15	TRBD2	TGTGCCAGTAGGCGGGAGCGGCTGGCCTACAATGAGCAGTTCTTC	CASRRERLAYNEQFF
-	TRBV18	TRBJ2-4	14	-	TGTGCCAGCTCACCTCCCGTGGACGGGACCGCTCAGTACTTC	CASSPPVDGTAQYF
-	TRBV7-9	TRBJ2-1	15	TRBD2	TGTGCCAGCAGCCCCGGGACTAGCGGGATCAATGAGCAGTTCTTC	CASSPGTSGINEQFF
-	TRBV7-2	TRBJ2-7	15	TRBD2	TGTGCCAGCAGGGGGGGACTAGCGGAGCCCTACGAGCAGTACTTC	CASRGGLAEPYEQYF
-	TRBV9	TRBJ2-7	15	TRBD1	TGTGCCAGCAGCCCCGCGGGTGACAGGGTTTACGAGCAGTACTTC	CASSPAGDRVYEQYF
-	TRBV6-5	TRBJ2-2	15	-	TGTGCCAGCAGTTACTTGGGGGTCGGGACCGGGGAGCTGTTTTTT	CASSYLGVGTGELFF
-	TRBV7-2	TRBJ2-5	13	-	TGTGCCAGCAGCCTACAGGGAGCGGAGACCCAGTACTTC	CASSLQGAETQYF
-	TRBV4-2	TRBJ1-6	15	TRBD1	TGTGCCAGCAGCCAAGAGGGGACAGGGGTATCACCCCTCCACTTT	CASSQEGTGVSPLHF
-	TRBV25-1	TRBJ2-5	13	-	TGTGCCAGCAGTGAGCAGTACCAAGAGACCCAGTACTTC	CASSEQYQETQYF
-	TRBV7-2	TRBJ2-7	11	-	TGTGCCAGCAGCAACCGGACAGAGCAGTACTTC	CASSNRTEQYF
-	TRBV19	TRBJ1-5	16	TRBD1	TGTGCCAGTAGTCCCCTAGGGACAGGAGAAAATCAGCCCCAGCATTTT	CASSPLGTGENQPQHF
once	TRBV2	TRBJ1-3	14	-	TGTGCCAGCAGTGTAACTATCTCTGGAAACACCATATATTTT	CASSVTISGNTIYF
-	TRBV30	TRBJ1-4	14	-	TGTGCCTGGAGTGTAAGGGGGAATAATGAAAAACTGTTTTTT	CAWSVRGNNEKLFF
-	TRBV5-4	TRBJ1-1	13	-	TGTGCCAGCAGCTTGAGCCGCGATGCTGAAGCTTTCTTT	CASSLSRDAEAFF
-	TRBV25-1	TRBJ1-1	15	TRBD1	TGTGCCAGCAGTGACACGACAGGGGAATATTTTGAAGCTTTCTTT	CASSDTTGEYFEAFF
-	TRBV14	TRBJ1-2	13	TRBD1	TGTGCCAGCAGCCCACAGGGGGCGGTCGGCTACACCTTC	CASSPQGAVGYTF
once	TRBV27	TRBJ1-6	14	-	TGTGCCAGCAGTCCCGTAGGGATGGGGTCACCCCTCCACTTT	CASSPVGMGSPLHF
-	TRBV14	TRBJ1-2	15	-	TGTGCCAGCAGCCAAGTTAGAACAGGAGGCTATGGCTACACCTTC	CASSQVRTGGYGYTF
-	TRBV7-3	TRBJ1-1	13	-	TGTGCCAGCAGCTTAATTGTTAACACTGAAGCTTTCTTT	CASSLIVNTEAFF
-	TRBV10-3	TRBJ2-7	14	-	TGTGCCATCAGTGCGTTCCCGAGCTCCTACGAGCAGTACTTC	CAISAFPSSYEQYF
once	TRBV11-2	TRBJ2-5	15	-	TGTGCCAGCAGCTTAGAAGGTGCAGGAAGGGAGACCCAGTACTTC	CASSLEGAGRETQYF
-	TRBV19	TRBJ2-3	14	TRBD2	TGTGCCAGTAGTATAGGACTAGCAAGAGATACGCAGTATTTT	CASSIGLARDTQYF
-	TRBV4-1	TRBJ2-7	15	TRBD2	TGCGCCAGCAGCCAAGAGCCTAGCGGGATGCGCGAGCAGTACTTC	CASSQEPSGMREQYF
once	TRBV5-1	TRBJ2-7	14	TRBD1	TGCGCCAGCAGCTGGGACAGGGTAGAGTACGAGCAGTACTTC	CASSWDRVEYEQYF
-	TRBV7-2	TRBJ2-1	15	TRBD2	TGTGCCAGCAGATTAAACGGACTAGCGGGAGATGAGCAGTTCTTC	CASRLNGLAGDEQFF
-	TRBV5-1	TRBJ2-7	15	TRBD2	TGCGCCAGCAGCTCCGGACTAGCGGGAACCTACGAGCAGTACTTC	CASSSGLAGTYEQYF